The 25 T cell receptor beta chains below come from one sample, sequenced in a study of T cell repertoires in cytomegalovirus infection. TCRdb recomputed calls from the reads with MiXCR, one row per CDR3 protein. The table has hundreds of thousands of distinct CDR3 sequences, roughly 15% seen once. Input material: PBMCs. The receptor source for this set is a human donor in good health (CMV status not recorded). Some clones in this sample may be carry-over from other donors' samples.

Notes on this clonotype: This clone may be a read error of a much larger clone one base away. The chain uses TRBV7-4 and TRBJ1-3; no clear D. Germline CDR1 reads SGHVT; CDR2 reads SQSDAQ. This CDR3 has 15 residues. The CDR3 sequence is CASGLAGNLGNTIYF. In DNA, the CDR3 is TGTGCCAGCGGCTTAGCTGGGAACTTAGGAAACACCATATATTTT.

This clonotype appeared many times. The chain has TRBV2 and TRBJ1-3; D may be TRBD1 (5 bases). The ends were cut back, 6 bases at V and 1 base at J, with 13 bases in the middle. Germline CDR1 reads SNHLY; CDR2 reads FYNNEI. The CDR3 length is 15 residues. This CDR3 is CASRRWGESGNTIYF. In DNA, the CDR3 is TGTGCCAGCAGGAGATGGGGGGAATCTGGAAACACCATATATTTT.

This clonotype was seen at least ten times. V and J are TRBV7-9 and TRBJ1-2; D ambiguous. In germline, CDR1 is SEHNR, CDR2 FQNEAQ (reference sequence). Trimming stripped 2 bases from V and 3 bases from J, with 10 bases between. This CDR3 is 14 amino acids long. The CDR3 bases are TGTGCCAGCAGCTTATCGGAGTCGGACTATGGCTACACCTTC. It specifies CASSLSESDYGYTF.

This clonotype has more than one count but fewer than ten. For the CDR3, the DNA is TGTGCCAGCCATAGTCGGGGGAACACCGGGGAGCTGTTTTTT. Translating it yields CASHSRGNTGELFF. V is TRBV10-3 and J is TRBJ2-2, with D perhaps TRBD2 (5 bases). The V end lost 10 bases, the J end lost 1 base, and 13 bases lay between the germline ends. Germline assignment: CDR1 ENHRY and CDR2 SYGVKD. The CDR3 loop spans 14 amino acids.

Ten or more counts support this clonotype. The V and J genes are TRBV4-3 and TRBJ2-1, with 9 bases that match TRBD2. CDR3 length equals 16 residues. In germline, CDR1 is LGHNA, CDR2 YSLEER. After removal of 5 bases from V and 0 bases from J, the junction contained 5 bases not matched to a gene. Here the CDR3 reads CASSDLAGSSYNEQFF. For the CDR3, the DNA is TGCGCCAGCAGCGACCTAGCGGGGTCCTCCTACAATGAGCAGTTCTTC.

The table lists this clonotype with many counts. This chain connects TRBV20-1 to TRBJ2-3, with D perhaps being TRBD1 or TRBD2 (6 bases each). Germline V gene data show CDR1 as DFQATT and CDR2 as SNEGSKA (reference sequence). With 5 bases removed from V and 1 base from J, the gap between germline ends came to 13 bases. There are 14 residues in the CDR3. The CDR3, as DNA: TGCAGTGCTCCCCCGGGGGCGGGCACAGATACGCAGTATTTT. Its protein product is CSAPPGAGTDTQYF.

The rearrangement links TRBV5-1 to TRBJ1-2; D unclear. The CDR3 spans 14 residues. Germline V gene lookup returns CDR1 SGHRS and CDR2 YFSETQ. V was trimmed by 0 bases and J by 3 bases, leaving 9 bases between them. CDR3 amino acids: CASSLVGFDYGYTF. The CDR3 DNA follows: TGCGCCAGCAGCTTGGTTGGGTTTGACTATGGCTACACCTTC.

This clonotype occurred many times. The chain combines TRBV7-9 with TRBJ2-3; D remains unclear. The CDR3 has 12 residues. Germline CDR1 is SEHNR and CDR2 is FQNEAQ (reference sequence). Trimming left V 3 bases short and J 5 bases short, with 6 bases between. Written as DNA, the CDR3 is TGTGCCAGCAGCTTTATTGAAGATACGCAGTATTTT. It yields the protein CASSFIEDTQYF.

This CDR3 is CASSPAGRGPLNNEQYF. The CDR3 DNA sequence: TGCGCCAGCAGCCCCGCGGGCAGAGGGCCCCTGAATAACGAGCAGTACTTC. The rearrangement uses TRBV5-1 and TRBJ2-7; D perhaps matches TRBD2 (5 bases). Trimming took off 4 bases at V and 5 bases at J, with 25 bases between the two ends. Germline V lookup: CDR1 SGHRS, CDR2 YFSETQ. The CDR3 is made up of 17 amino acids.

This clonotype was observed many times. This CDR3 is CASSLAPSVPPDQPQHF. CDR3 sequence (DNA): TGTGCCAGCAGCTTAGCGCCCAGCGTTCCGCCCGATCAGCCCCAGCATTTT. The rearrangement links TRBV7-8 to TRBJ1-5; D is undetermined. Trimming took off 0 bases at V and 5 bases at J, with 17 bases between the two ends. Germline V gives CDR1 SGHVS, CDR2 FQNEAQ. CDR3 length: 17 amino acids.

The rearrangement joins TRBV20-1 to TRBJ1-1; D gene uncertain. Germline CDR1 and CDR2: DFQATT and SNEGSKA (reference sequence). The CDR3 has 14 amino acids. Trimming took 3 bases from V and 7 from J, leaving 18 bases between them. DNA for the CDR3: TGCAGTGCTAGCCACCCTCAAGGGCGGGGTGAAGCTTTCTTT. Translating it yields CSASHPQGRGEAFF.

Many counts were recorded for this clonotype. V gene TRBV7-6 combines with J gene TRBJ2-2; D gene uncertain. This CDR3 comprises 15 residues. Germline loops: CDR1 SGHVS, CDR2 FNYEAQ. V lost 2 bases to trimming and J lost 5 bases, with 12 bases between them. This CDR3 reads CASSLRTDPTGELFF. The CDR3 nucleotides are TGTGCCAGCAGCTTAAGGACCGACCCGACCGGGGAGCTGTTTTTT.

CDR3: CASSQERFTEAFF. The CDR3 region has the DNA TGCGCCAGCAGCCAAGAAAGGTTTACTGAAGCTTTCTTT. The chain is built from TRBV4-3 and TRBJ1-1; no definite D call. The V gene's germline CDR1 is LGHNA and CDR2 YSLEER. The CDR3 runs 13 residues. The ends were cut back, 0 bases at V and 5 bases at J, with 7 bases in the middle.

This clonotype was seen many times. The V call is TRBV7-2, the J call TRBJ1-1, with 7 bases matching TRBD1. CDR1 is SGHTA, CDR2 FQGNSA, per germline. V lost 1 base to trimming and J lost 9 bases; unmatched junction nucleotides: 5. The CDR3 length is 13 residues. The CDR3 is CASSLGTGDKAFF. CDR3 nucleotides: TGTGCCAGCAGCTTAGGGACAGGAGATAAAGCTTTCTTT.

This clonotype was seen only a few times. The chain joins TRBV10-3 to TRBJ1-5; TRBD1 matches 9 bases. CDR1 is ENHRY and CDR2 is SYGVKD in the germline V gene. This CDR3 has 17 amino acids. V dropped 8 bases and J dropped 2; count of bases not matched to a gene: 13. CDR3 bases: TGTGCCATCGGGACAGGGCTATCGGTGGACGGCAATCAGCCCCAGCATTTT. It codes for CAIGTGLSVDGNQPQHF.

The chain joins TRBV6-8 to TRBJ1-1, with D unclear. This CDR3 has 15 residues. Looked up from germline, CDR1 is MNHGY and CDR2 is SAAAGT. V was trimmed by 0 bases and J by 0 bases, leaving 8 bases between them. The chain's CDR3 is CASSYSSEVNTEAFF. The CDR3 DNA is TGTGCCAGCAGTTACTCGAGTGAAGTGAACACTGAAGCTTTCTTT.

In its sample, this clonotype was seen a few times. The V and J genes are TRBV4-1 and TRBJ1-6; 8 bases line up with TRBD1. Germline-derived CDR1 and CDR2 are MGHRA and YSYEKL. Losses at the gene ends were 1 base for V and 8 bases for J; bases not matched to a gene: 13. The CDR3 is 18 residues long. In DNA, the CDR3 is TGCGCCAGCAGCCAAGCCAATCCTAGGACAGGGAGATATTCACCCCTCCACTTT. Translating it yields CASSQANPRTGRYSPLHF.

This clonotype has only a few counts. The chain is built from TRBV6-6 and TRBJ2-2; 9 positions agree with TRBD1. V shed 5 bases and J 5 bases; nucleotides not matched to a gene: 9. Germline-derived CDR1 and CDR2 are MNHNY and SVGAGI (reference sequence). The CDR3 runs 16 residues. The CDR3 DNA follows: TGTGCCAGCAGTCCCCCGGGACAGGGCAGGACCGGGGAGCTGTTTTTT. Translating it yields CASSPPGQGRTGELFF.

This clonotype has a count of ten or more. The V call is TRBV11-3, the J call TRBJ2-3, with 7 nucleotides matching TRBD2. Germline V CDR1 and CDR2: SGHNT, YENEEA. The CDR3 sequence is 14 residues long. V was clipped by 3 bases and J by 0 bases; unmatched bases: 0. CDR3 DNA: TGTGCCAGCAGCTTTAGCGGGAGCACAGATACGCAGTATTTT. Protein product: CASSFSGSTDTQYF. The full variable domain, with the rest looked up from reference TRBV11-3 and TRBJ2-3, is EAGVVQSPRYKIIEKKQPVAFWCNPISGHNTLYWYLQNLGQGPELLIRYENEEAVDDSQLPKDRFSAERLKGVDSTLKIQPAELGDSAVYLCASSFSGSTDTQYFGPGTRLTVL.

This clonotype has only a few counts. This chain uses TRBV2 with TRBJ1-2, with 8 bases fitting TRBD1. The germline gives CDR1 SNHLY, CDR2 FYNNEI. The CDR3 loop spans 15 amino acids. V trimming: 3 bases; J trimming: 8 bases; junction bases outside the gene matches: 11. The CDR3 DNA sequence: TGTGCCAGCAGTGATCGGAGACAGGGGAAAGGGGGCTACACCTTC. Amino acid sequence: CASSDRRQGKGGYTF.

This clonotype was counted at least ten times. The chain carries TRBV28 and TRBJ1-2; TRBD1 agrees at 10 bases. Germline V gene lookup returns CDR1 MDHEN and CDR2 SYDVKM. This CDR3 spans 17 amino acids. The trim removed 5 bases at V and 4 bases at J, leaving 13 bases unmatched. The DNA for the CDR3 is TGTGCCAGCAGTGCCCCGGGACAGGGGATAGTTAGCTATGGCTACACCTTC. It is translated as CASSAPGQGIVSYGYTF.

The chain uses TRBV5-8 and TRBJ1-2; unclear D gene. This CDR3 has 15 amino acids. Trimming shortened V by 4 bases and J by 8 bases, and 21 bases separated the two germline ends. The germline V gene has CDR1 SGHTS and CDR2 YDEGEE. This CDR3 reads CASSRRTQYFDGYTF. The CDR3 coding sequence is TGTGCCAGCAGCCGCCGGACCCAATATTTCGACGGCTACACCTTC.

This clonotype was detected ten times or more. The chain links TRBV7-2 to TRBJ1-2; D remains ambiguous. Germline values: CDR1 SGHTA, CDR2 FQGNSA. V dropped 2 bases and J dropped 6 bases, with 10 bases sitting between them. The CDR3 totals 13 residues. CDR3 sequence reads: CASSLSPQDGYTF. CDR3 in DNA: TGTGCCAGCAGCTTATCTCCCCAGGATGGCTACACCTTC.

The chain recombines TRBV3-1 with TRBJ2-2, with D uncertain. V lost 2 bases and J lost 0, with 7 bases in between. The V gene's germline CDR1 is LGHDT and CDR2 YNNKEL (reference sequence). The CDR3 covers 15 residues. As DNA, the CDR3 is TGTGCCAGCAGCCAAATGACCGCGAACACCGGGGAGCTGTTTTTT. Translated, it gives CASSQMTANTGELFF.

This clonotype was recorded many times. The rearrangement uses TRBV7-2 and TRBJ2-7, with D perhaps TRBD2 (6 bases). Germline V gene lookup returns CDR1 SGHTA and CDR2 FQGNSA. The length of the CDR3 is 14 residues. V lost 3 bases, J lost 2 bases, and 11 bases lay in between. The CDR3 DNA sequence: TGTGCCAGCAGCTTGGACTATACGACCTACGAGCAGTACTTC. Its protein is CASSLDYTTYEQYF.